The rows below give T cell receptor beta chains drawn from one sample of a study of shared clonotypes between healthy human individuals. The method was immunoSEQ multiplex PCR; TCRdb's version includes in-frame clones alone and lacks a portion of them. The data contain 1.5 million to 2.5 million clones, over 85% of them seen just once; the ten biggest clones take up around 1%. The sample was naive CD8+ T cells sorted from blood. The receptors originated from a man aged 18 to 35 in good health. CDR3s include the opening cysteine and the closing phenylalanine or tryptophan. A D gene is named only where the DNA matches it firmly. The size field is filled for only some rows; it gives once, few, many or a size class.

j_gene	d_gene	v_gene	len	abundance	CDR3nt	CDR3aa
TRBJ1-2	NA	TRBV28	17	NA	TGTGCCAGCAGTTTTGGGACCTCAGACCCCTTCTCTCATGGCTACACCTTC	CASSFGTSDPFSHGYTF
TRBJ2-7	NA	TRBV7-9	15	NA	TGTGCCAGCAGCTTAGGGGGATTTCACCACTACGAGCAGTACTTC	CASSLGGFHHYEQYF
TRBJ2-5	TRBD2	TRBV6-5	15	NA	TGTGCCAGCAGCCCGAGCGGGAGGGCCTTCGAGACCCAGTACTTC	CASSPSGRAFETQYF
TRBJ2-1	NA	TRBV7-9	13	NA	TGTGCCAGCAGCTTAGCAGGTCGCGATGAGCAGTTCTTC	CASSLAGRDEQFF
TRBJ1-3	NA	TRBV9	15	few	TGTGCCAGCAGCGTAGGGGGTGCCTCTGGAAACACCATATATTTT	CASSVGGASGNTIYF
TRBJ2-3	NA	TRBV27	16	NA	TGTGCCAGCAGTTTATCGATCGGGGACGTCACAGATACGCAGTATTTT	CASSLSIGDVTDTQYF
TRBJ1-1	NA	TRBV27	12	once	TGTGCCAGCAGAACTGCCGGGACAGAAGCTTTCTTT	CASRTAGTEAFF
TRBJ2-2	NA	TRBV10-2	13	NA	TGCGCCAGCAGTGGGGCCCGAACCGGGGAGCTGTTTTTT	CASSGARTGELFF
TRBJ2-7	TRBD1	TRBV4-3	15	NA	TGCGCCAGCAGCCGAGAGACAGGGCAAGCCTACGAGCAGTACTTC	CASSRETGQAYEQYF
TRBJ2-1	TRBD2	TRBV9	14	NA	TGTGCCAGCAGCACTAGCGGGGGGGCGGACGAGCAGTTCTTC	CASSTSGGADEQFF
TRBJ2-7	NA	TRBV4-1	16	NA	TGCGCCAGCAGCCAACTAGGGGGGACAGATATCTACGAGCAGTACTTC	CASSQLGGTDIYEQYF
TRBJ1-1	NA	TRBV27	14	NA	TGTGCCAGCAGTTTAGGTGGGTCGGGCACTGAAGCTTTCTTT	CASSLGGSGTEAFF
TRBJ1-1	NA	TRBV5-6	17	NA	TGTGCCAGCAGCGTCTTCATTGGGGCGCCGGAAGATACTGAAGCTTTCTTT	CASSVFIGAPEDTEAFF
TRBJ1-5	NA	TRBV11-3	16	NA	TGTGCCAGCAGCTTCCCCACGGGGGGATGCAGTCAGCCCCAGCATTTT	CASSFPTGGCSQPQHF
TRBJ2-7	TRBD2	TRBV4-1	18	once	TGCGCCAGCAGCCAAGTGGGGGGGCCCGGGACTAGCGGGTACGAGCAGTACTTC	CASSQVGGPGTSGYEQYF
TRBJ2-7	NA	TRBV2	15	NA	TGTGCCAGCAGTGAAGGGGGGACTTCCTCCTACGAGCAGTACTTC	CASSEGGTSSYEQYF
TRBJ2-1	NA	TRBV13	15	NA	TGTGCCAGCAGCTTAGGGACAGGCCGAGTGGATGAGCAGTTCTTC	CASSLGTGRVDEQFF
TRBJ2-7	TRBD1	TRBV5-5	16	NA	TGTGCCAGCAGCTTGGGCTTCGGGACAGGGATCTACGAGCAGTACTTC	CASSLGFGTGIYEQYF
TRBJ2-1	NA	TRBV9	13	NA	TGTGCCAGCAGCGTTGGGGTGGGCAATGAGCAGTTCTTC	CASSVGVGNEQFF
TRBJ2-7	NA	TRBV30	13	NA	TGTGCCTGGAGCCCAGGGGTTTCCTACGAGCAGTACTTC	CAWSPGVSYEQYF
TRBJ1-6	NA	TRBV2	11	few	TGTGCCAGCCGACAGGATTCACCCCTCCACTTT	CASRQDSPLHF
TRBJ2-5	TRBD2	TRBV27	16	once	TGTGCCACCCCGGGACTAGCGGGAGGGAACCAAGAGACCCAGTACTTC	CATPGLAGGNQETQYF
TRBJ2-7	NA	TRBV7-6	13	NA	TGTGCCAGCAGCCTGGGTTCCACCTACGAGCAGTACTTC	CASSLGSTYEQYF
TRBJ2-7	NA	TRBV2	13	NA	TGTGCCAGCAGTTCAGACAGAGCCTACGAGCAGTACTTC	CASSSDRAYEQYF
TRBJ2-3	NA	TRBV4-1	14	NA	TGCGCCAGCACCCAACAGGGGGCTAGCGGGGGCCCGTATTTT	CASTQQGASGGPYF
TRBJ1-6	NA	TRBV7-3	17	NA	TGTGCCAGCAGCTTAAGGCCCGCGGGTTCCTATAATTCACCCCTCCACTTT	CASSLRPAGSYNSPLHF
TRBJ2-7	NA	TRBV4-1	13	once	TGCGCCAGCAGCTGGACGGAAGACTACGAGCAGTACTTC	CASSWTEDYEQYF
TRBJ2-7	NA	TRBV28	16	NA	TGTGCCAGCAGTTTGGGGTCAGGGTCGTCCTCCTACGAGCAGTACTTC	CASSLGSGSSSYEQYF
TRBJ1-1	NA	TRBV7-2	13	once	TGTGCCAGCAGCTTAGACGGGCGGTCTGAAGCTTTCTTT	CASSLDGRSEAFF
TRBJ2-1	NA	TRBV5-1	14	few	TGCGCCAGCAGCTTGGGGGGCTCCTACAATGAGCAGTTCTTC	CASSLGGSYNEQFF
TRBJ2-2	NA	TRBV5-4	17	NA	TGTGCCAGCAGCCCGGGCCCCGACGGAACGAACACCGGGGAGCTGTTTTTT	CASSPGPDGTNTGELFF
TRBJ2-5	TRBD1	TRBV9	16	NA	TGTGCCAGCAGCGTAGAGGAAAGGGGGCTACCAGAGACCCAGTACTTC	CASSVEERGLPETQYF
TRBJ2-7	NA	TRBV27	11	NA	TGTGCCAGCAGTTACGGCTCCGAGCAGTACTTC	CASSYGSEQYF
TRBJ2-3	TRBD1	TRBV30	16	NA	TGTGCCTGGAGTGTACTGGGGACAGGGGTCGCAGATACGCAGTATTTT	CAWSVLGTGVADTQYF